Listed below are T cell receptor beta chains from one sample, sequenced in a study of blood T cell repertoires in COVID-19. The data were produced by immunoSEQ multiplex PCR, yet TCRdb's version contains in-frame clones alone and is incomplete. The sample shows under 75,000 clones, over 70% of them seen only once. Sequenced: peripheral blood. The source of these receptors is a human donor in a cohort sampled during active COVID-19. CDR3s leave out the opening cysteine and the closing phenylalanine or tryptophan. Each record gives: J gene, V gene, CDR3 protein.

TRBJ2-1	TRBV6-1	ASSEGASGSVKQF
TRBJ2-5	TRBV10-1	ASPTGEPHQETQY
TRBJ2-7	TRBV30	AWSSGLAKTYEQY
TRBJ2-3	TRBV11-2	ASSLGTSGGMDTQY
TRBJ2-7	TRBV2	ASSEARRGHEQY
TRBJ1-5	TRBV19	ATARQGDVNQPQH
TRBJ1-1	TRBV7-3	ASSPRIGGLGTEAF
TRBJ1-4	TRBV7-7	ASSLVSNEKLF
TRBJ1-1	TRBV2	ASSTYSQNTEAF
TRBJ2-3	TRBV7-2	ASSLDPGQGADTQY
TRBJ1-1	TRBV5-1	ASSPIQGYTEAF
TRBJ2-7	TRBV2	ASSEAPDRGNEQY
TRBJ1-2	TRBV7-9	ASSVSGTGFYGYT
TRBJ2-7	TRBV7-6	ASSPRIAGVSEQY
TRBJ2-7	TRBV6-4	ASRFPTGGTYEQY
TRBJ2-1	TRBV7-8	ASSLGRGAHNEQF